Shown below are 26 T cell receptor beta chains from a single sample sequenced in a study of blood T cell repertoires in COVID-19. Measured with immunoSEQ multiplex PCR; TCRdb has only the in-frame clones, and not every one. The table includes about 99,000 clones, around 88% detected once. Sample: peripheral blood. The receptors come from a man in his fifties with COVID-19, enrolled during active disease.

The rearrangement joins TRBV3-1 (or the pseudogene TRBV3-2) to TRBJ2-2, with 7 bases lining up with TRBD1. Germline V lookup: CDR1 LGHDT, CDR2 YNNKEL (reference sequence). V shed 4 bases and J 7 bases; nucleotides not matched to a gene: 6. The CDR3 runs to 14 residues. The CDR3 region is CASSLTGLDGELFF. The CDR3 bases are TGTGCCAGCAGCCTGACAGGGTTGGACGGGGAGCTGTTTTTT.

The chain carries TRBV5-1 and TRBJ1-6; D is perhaps TRBD1 (5 bases). Trimming took 4 bases from V and 4 from J, leaving 15 bases between them. The germline CDR1 and CDR2 sequences are SGHRS and YFSETQ. CDR3 length equals 16 residues. The CDR3 spells CASSQADSDYNSPLHF. DNA for the CDR3: TGCGCCAGCAGCCAGGCTGACAGTGATTATAATTCACCCCTCCACTTT. The full variable domain, rest sourced from reference TRBV5-1 and TRBJ1-6, is KAGVTQTPRYLIKTRGQQVTLSCSPISGHRSVSWYQQTPGQGLQFLFEYFSETQRNKGNFPGRFSGRQFSNSRSEMNVSTLELGDSALYLCASSQADSDYNSPLHFGNGTRLTVT.

This chain uses TRBV7-9 with TRBJ1-3; D may be TRBD1 (6 bases). From germline, CDR1 is SEHNR and CDR2 FQNEAQ (reference sequence). Trimming shortened V by 5 bases and J by 2 bases, and 10 bases separated the two germline ends. This CDR3 spans 14 amino acids. CDR3 region: CASSPGTTGNTIYF. DNA of the CDR3: TGTGCCAGCAGCCCTGGGACAACTGGAAACACCATATATTTT.

This sequence joins TRBV2 and TRBJ1-5; the match to TRBD1 covers 8 bases. Germline CDR1 reads SNHLY; CDR2 reads FYNNEI. Trimming cost V 7 bases and J 3 bases; bases outside gene matches: 5. CDR3 length equals 14 residues. The CDR3 DNA reads TGTGCCAGCAACGGACAGGGCAACAATCAGCCCCAGCATTTT. It encodes CASNGQGNNQPQHF.

The rearrangement joins TRBV2 to TRBJ1-5; unclear D gene. CDR3 length equals 13 residues. The germline V and J ends were trimmed by 8 bases and 0 bases, with 8 bases remaining between them. Germline V lookup: CDR1 SNHLY, CDR2 FYNNEI. The CDR3 DNA sequence: TGTGCCAGCCGAGGTGATAGCAATCAGCCCCAGCATTTT. This encodes CASRGDSNQPQHF.

This chain joins TRBV5-5 and TRBJ1-2; 12 bases align to TRBD1. V gave up 3 bases and J gave up 4 bases; unmatched junction bases: 4. Germline V gene data show CDR1 as SGHKS and CDR2 as YYEKEE (reference sequence). The CDR3 spans 15 residues. The CDR3 here is CASSWGTGGVYGYTF. The CDR3 DNA reads TGTGCCAGCAGCTGGGGGACAGGGGGCGTCTATGGCTACACCTTC.

This rearrangement joins TRBV28 to TRBJ1-2; weak D call: TRBD1 (5 bases). There are 16 residues in the CDR3. CDR1 and CDR2 from the germline V gene are MDHEN and SYDVKM. Trimming pared 3 bases from V and 6 bases from J, leaving 20 bases between. CDR3 in DNA: TGTGCCAGCAGTTTGGGGGGAGCGCAAGAGCATGATGGCTACACCTTC. Translated, it gives CASSLGGAQEHDGYTF.

The sample holds one count of this clone. V gene TRBV4-3 combines with J gene TRBJ1-4; 9 nucleotides match TRBD1. The germline V gene has CDR1 LGHNA and CDR2 YSLEER. The CDR3 is 15 residues long. The V and J ends lost 1 base and 4 bases, in that order; junction bases with no gene match: 1. CDR3: CASSQAGQGNEKLFF. Written as DNA, the CDR3 is TGCGCCAGCAGCCAAGCGGGACAGGGTAATGAAAAACTGTTTTTT.

The chain carries TRBV3-1 (or the pseudogene TRBV3-2) and TRBJ1-4; D not resolved. CDR1 LGHDT and CDR2 YNNKEL come from the germline V gene (reference sequence). The CDR3 contains 17 residues. V was trimmed by 0 bases and J by 0 bases, leaving 11 bases between them. CDR3 region: CASSQDYFGSTNEKLFF. CDR3 coding DNA: TGTGCCAGCAGCCAAGATTATTTCGGTTCAACTAATGAAAAACTGTTTTTT.

The chain joins TRBV19 to TRBJ1-5, with D tentatively TRBD1 (5 bases). Germline CDR1 LNHDA, CDR2 SQIVND (reference sequence). The V end lost 7 bases, the J end lost 6 bases, and 16 bases lay between the germline ends. The CDR3 runs 14 residues. The CDR3 reads CASNRAGLFQPQHF. The CDR3 region has the DNA TGTGCCAGTAATCGGGCAGGGCTATTTCAGCCCCAGCATTTT.

The chain couples TRBV7-9 to TRBJ1-3; the D gene is possibly TRBD1 (6 bases). Deletions cut 5 bases from V and 1 base from J, with 9 bases between. This CDR3 region has 14 residues. The V gene's germline CDR1 is SEHNR and CDR2 FQNEAQ (reference sequence). In DNA, the CDR3 is TGTGCCAGCAGCCTAGGACAGTCTGGAAACACCATATATTTT. It yields the protein CASSLGQSGNTIYF.

This clone was found once. The gene calls are TRBV6-5 and TRBJ2-5; 7 nucleotides agree with TRBD1. The CDR3 contains 14 residues. V lost 0 bases to trimming and J lost 6 bases; unmatched junction nucleotides: 4. Germline assignment: CDR1 MNHEY and CDR2 SVGAGI. CDR3 nucleotides: TGTGCCAGCAGTTACTCAGGGGGCGGTAAGACCCAGTACTTC. Its translation: CASSYSGGGKTQYF.

V usage is TRBV7-9 and J usage is TRBJ1-1, with D uncertain. Germline-derived CDR1 and CDR2 are SEHNR and FQNEAQ (reference sequence). This CDR3 is built from 14 residues. The V end was cut by 6 bases, the J end by 0 bases, with 11 bases between. The CDR3 here is CASRRAYMNTEAFF. The CDR3 DNA is TGTGCCAGCAGGAGGGCTTATATGAACACTGAAGCTTTCTTT.

V gene TRBV5-8 combines with J gene TRBJ1-2; 7 positions match TRBD1. This CDR3 comprises 15 residues. Trimming removed 4 bases from V and 3 bases from J; junction bases left unmatched: 9. Looked up from germline, CDR1 is SGHTS and CDR2 is YDEGEE. The CDR3 is CASSIRDREDYGYTF. The CDR3 DNA is TGTGCCAGCAGCATAAGAGACAGGGAGGACTATGGCTACACCTTC.

This chain links TRBV14 with TRBJ2-7; D ambiguous. The CDR3 extends over 16 amino acids. The germline V gene encodes CDR1 SGHDN and CDR2 FVKESK. Trimming took off 2 bases at V and 2 bases at J, with 16 bases between the two ends. The CDR3 coding sequence is TGTGCCAGCAGCCAAAACCCCGATTTTAGAACCTACGAGCAGTACTTC. It encodes CASSQNPDFRTYEQYF.

In its sample, this clone was seen once. This chain uses TRBV6-2 or TRBV6-3 with TRBJ1-3, with a possible D match to TRBD1 (6 bases). Between the trimmed V and J ends, which lost 2 bases and 2 bases, there was a span of 7 bases. This CDR3 has 14 amino acids. The V gene's germline CDR1 is MNHEY and CDR2 SVGEGT. The CDR3 DNA follows: TGTGCCAGCAGTTACGGGACAACTGGAAACACCATATATTTT. This gives the protein CASSYGTTGNTIYF.

This clone was recorded at least ten times. The gene calls are TRBV6-6 and TRBJ1-2; possibly TRBD1 for D (5 bases). The V gene's germline CDR1 is MNHNY and CDR2 SVGAGI (reference sequence). The CDR3 length is 14 residues. Trimming took 7 bases from V and 4 from J, leaving 16 bases between them. The CDR3 region has the DNA TGTGCCAGCACCTCCTTAGGGGCCGGCTATGGCTACACCTTC. The encoded protein is CASTSLGAGYGYTF.

The chain is built from TRBV10-1 and TRBJ2-2, with D hard to call. Germline lookup yields CDR1 WNHNN and CDR2 SYGVQD (reference sequence). V was clipped by 0 bases and J by 7 bases, with 3 bases between them. The CDR3 covers 12 residues. CDR3 in DNA: TGCGCCAGCAGTGAGTCCTTCGGGGAGCTGTTTTTT. This encodes CASSESFGELFF.

The chain has TRBV19 and TRBJ2-2; D gene unclear. The V end was cut by 1 base, the J end by 4 bases, with 10 bases between. The CDR3 spans 15 residues. The germline V gene has CDR1 LNHDA and CDR2 SQIVND (reference sequence). Here the CDR3 reads CASSIAAGTTGELFF. The CDR3, as DNA: TGTGCCAGTAGTATAGCGGCAGGAACCACCGGGGAGCTGTTTTTT.

This chain joins TRBV9 and TRBJ1-5; 7 bases align to TRBD1. V shed 0 bases and J 4 bases; nucleotides not matched to a gene: 4. Germline V lookup: CDR1 SGDLS, CDR2 YYNGEE. The CDR3 spans 15 residues. The CDR3 here is CASSVGTGKNQPQHF. In DNA, the CDR3 is TGTGCCAGCAGCGTAGGGACAGGAAAAAATCAGCCCCAGCATTTT.

This chain links TRBV3-1 (or the pseudogene TRBV3-2) with TRBJ1-4; D unresolved. This CDR3 contains 17 residues. Germline CDR1 and CDR2: LGHDT and YNNKEL (reference sequence). V shed 1 base and J shed 4 bases, with 16 bases lying between them. The CDR3 DNA is TGTGCCAGCAGCCAAGCCTTTGGTCCGGGAGGTAATGAAAAACTGTTTTTT. This sequence encodes CASSQAFGPGGNEKLFF.

The rearrangement links TRBV25-1 to TRBJ1-6; D might be TRBD1 (6 bases). Germline V gene sequence: CDR1 MGHDK, CDR2 SYGVNS. The CDR3 extends over 16 amino acids. The V and J ends lost 2 bases and 8 bases respectively, with 16 bases between them. CDR3 amino acids: CASSELTGWPDSPLHF. The CDR3 DNA reads TGTGCCAGCAGTGAACTAACAGGGTGGCCCGATTCACCCCTCCACTTT.

The rearrangement uses TRBV11-3 and TRBJ2-1; D gene uncertain. Germline CDR1 is SGHNT and CDR2 is YENEEA. Trimming removed 6 bases from V and 4 bases from J, with 13 bases in between. CDR3 size: 14 residues. CDR3 region: CASSPFSGYNEQFF. The CDR3 nucleotides are TGTGCCAGCAGTCCTTTCAGTGGTTACAATGAGCAGTTCTTC.

The chain combines TRBV28 with TRBJ2-2; D not resolved. The CDR3 extends over 14 amino acids. Germline CDR1 reads MDHEN; CDR2 reads SYDVKM. Trimming took 6 bases from V and 0 from J, leaving 8 bases between them. The CDR3 bases are TGTGCCAGCAGGACTGTTGCGAACACCGGGGAGCTGTTTTTT. Translating it yields CASRTVANTGELFF. Complete variable domain (other parts from reference TRBV28 and TRBJ2-2): DVKVTQSSRYLVKRTGEKVFLECVQDMDHENMFWYRQDPGLGLRLIYFSYDVKMKEKGDIPEGYSVSREKKERFSLILESASTNQTSMYLCASRTVANTGELFFGEGSRLTVL.

This sequence joins TRBV5-1 and TRBJ1-3, with TRBD1 as a possible D gene (5 bases). CDR3 length: 16 amino acids. Germline lookup yields CDR1 SGHRS and CDR2 YFSETQ. Deletions cut 0 bases from V and 0 bases from J, with 10 bases between. CDR3 sequence reads: CASSLAGGASGNTIYF. CDR3 nucleotides: TGCGCCAGCAGCTTGGCCGGGGGTGCCTCTGGAAACACCATATATTTT.

The V gene is TRBV7-2, the J gene TRBJ1-1, with a possible D match to TRBD1 (6 bases). Germline V lookup: CDR1 SGHTA, CDR2 FQGNSA. Trimming took 5 bases from V and 4 from J, leaving 17 bases between them. This CDR3 spans 15 amino acids. DNA for the CDR3: TGTGCCAGCAGCCCGCGGGGGGGGGCCGGCACTGAAGCTTTCTTT. It codes for CASSPRGGAGTEAFF.